The clone carrying this T cell receptor (beta chain) was detected a few times. TCRdb reprocessed the 5' RACE reads with MiXCR, giving one entry per CDR3 protein. The repertoire holds 400,000 to 600,000 distinct CDR3 sequences, more than 20% seen once, with approximately 0.52% in the top ten. The data were taken from a study of identical twins. Germline V gene lookup returns CDR1 DFQATT and CDR2 SNEGSKA (reference sequence). The V gene lost 3 bases and the J gene lost 2 bases, with 7 bases spanning the gap. This CDR3 has 12 residues. These sequences were also reported in another study, on yellow fever vaccine responses in identical twins.

This sequence originates from a woman aged 18-29 years in good health. The chain links TRBV20-1 to TRBJ2-5, with no clear D. Source material: CD4+ T cells sorted from blood. Here the CDR3 DNA reads TGCAGTGCTAGTTGGCAGCAAGAGACCCAGTACTTC. It codes for CSASWQQETQYF.